This TCR beta chain was found in a study of blood T cells in healthy people across ages. Every donor provided roughly 10 milliliters of peripheral blood. At least 6 million PBMCs were isolated per sample. Study-wide points: TCR beta diversity correlated strongly with naive T cell percentage. Significant beta diversity loss was already apparent by age approximately 40, declining roughly linearly.

A J-beta primer mix and a sample-barcoded 5' primer were used in a second PCR of roughly 6 to 12 cycles. TCRdb reanalysed the 5' RACE reads using MiXCR and keeps one entry per CDR3 protein. The sample lists roughly 720,000 distinct CDR3 sequences; about 48% were seen once. V was clipped by 1 base and J by 8 bases, with 17 bases between them. Germline values: CDR1 MRHNA, CDR2 SNTAGT. The CDR3 has 15 residues. This clonotype was seen a single time. What it recognizes is unknown. The sample was blood. This rearrangement joins TRBV6-4 to TRBJ1-2; perhaps TRBD1 as D (6 bases). This receptor was identified in a man aged 80 or over in good health. CDR3 region: CASSDFGGAPEGYTF. The DNA for the CDR3 is TGTGCCAGCAGTGACTTCGGGGGCGCCCCTGAAGGCTACACCTTC.